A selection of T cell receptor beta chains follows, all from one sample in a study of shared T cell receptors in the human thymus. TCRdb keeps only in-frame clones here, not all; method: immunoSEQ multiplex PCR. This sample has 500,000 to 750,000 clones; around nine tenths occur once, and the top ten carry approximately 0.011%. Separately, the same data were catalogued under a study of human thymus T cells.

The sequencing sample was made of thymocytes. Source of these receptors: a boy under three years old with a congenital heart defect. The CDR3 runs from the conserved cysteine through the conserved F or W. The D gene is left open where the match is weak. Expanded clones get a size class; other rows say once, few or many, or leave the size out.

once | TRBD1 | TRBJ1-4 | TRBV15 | CATKSAGTGGAVDEKLFF | TGTGCCACCAAGTCGGCCGGGACAGGGGGTGCGGTCGATGAAAAACTGTTTTTT
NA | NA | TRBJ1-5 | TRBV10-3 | CAISEEWYGNQPQHF | TGTGCCATCAGTGAGGAGTGGTACGGCAATCAGCCCCAGCATTTT
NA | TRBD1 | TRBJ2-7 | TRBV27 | CASSSPQGAREQYF | TGTGCCAGCAGTTCACCTCAGGGGGCGCGAGAGCAGTACTTC
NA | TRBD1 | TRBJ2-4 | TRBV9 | CASSASGEAGGYQYF | TGTGCCAGCAGCGCAAGTGGGGAGGCAGGGGGCTATCAGTACTTC
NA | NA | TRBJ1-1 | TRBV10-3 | CAISSDSLNTEAFF | TGTGCCATCAGCTCGGACAGCCTGAACACTGAAGCTTTCTTT
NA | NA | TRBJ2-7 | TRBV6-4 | CASSPPGTPYEQYF | TGTGCCAGCAGCCCTCCGGGGACACCCTACGAGCAGTACTTC
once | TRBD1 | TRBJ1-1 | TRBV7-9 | CASSADRGRTEAFF | TGTGCCAGCAGCGCGGACAGGGGTCGGACTGAAGCTTTCTTT
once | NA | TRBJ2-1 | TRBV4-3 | CASSQEGEGVLSYNEQFF | TGCGCCAGCAGCCAAGAGGGAGAGGGAGTTCTATCCTACAATGAGCAGTTCTTC
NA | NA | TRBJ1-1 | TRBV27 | CASIHFTGMGTEAFF | TGTGCCAGCATTCACTTCACAGGGATGGGGACTGAAGCTTTCTTT
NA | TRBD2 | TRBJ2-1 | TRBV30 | CAWSVRAGSTRPGQFF | TGTGCCTGGAGTGTACGAGCGGGGTCAACTCGCCCGGGGCAGTTCTTC
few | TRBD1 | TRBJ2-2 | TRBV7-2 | CASSSGQGAGTGELFF | TGTGCCAGCAGCTCGGGACAGGGGGCTGGCACCGGGGAGCTGTTTTTT
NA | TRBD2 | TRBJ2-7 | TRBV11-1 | CASSLRLADESYEQYF | TGTGCCAGCAGCTTACGACTAGCGGACGAATCCTACGAGCAGTACTTC
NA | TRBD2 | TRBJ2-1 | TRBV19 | CASSNEREGPRPYNEQFF | TGTGCCAGTAGTAATGAGCGGGAGGGCCCTAGGCCCTACAATGAGCAGTTCTTC
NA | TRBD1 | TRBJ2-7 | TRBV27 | CASTPPGQPYEQYF | TGTGCCAGCACCCCACCGGGACAGCCCTACGAGCAGTACTTC
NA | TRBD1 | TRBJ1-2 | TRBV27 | CASSPGLMTGEDGYTF | TGTGCCAGCAGTCCCGGGTTAATGACAGGGGAGGATGGCTACACCTTC
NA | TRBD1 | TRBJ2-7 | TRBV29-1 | CSVVWTGSYEQYF | TGCAGCGTTGTGTGGACAGGGAGCTACGAGCAGTACTTC
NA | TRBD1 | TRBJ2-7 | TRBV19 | CASSMNGTGNSYEQYF | TGTGCCAGTAGTATGAACGGGACAGGGAACTCCTACGAGCAGTACTTC
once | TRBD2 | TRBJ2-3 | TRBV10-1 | CASSESGRRGADTQYF | TGCGCCAGCAGTGAGTCAGGAAGGCGGGGGGCAGATACGCAGTATTTT
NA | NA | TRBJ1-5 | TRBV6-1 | CASSDTDRFEPQHF | TGTGCCAGCAGTGATACCGACAGATTTGAGCCCCAGCATTTT
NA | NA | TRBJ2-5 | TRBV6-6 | CASSWQTQETQYF | TGTGCCAGCAGTTGGCAGACACAAGAGACCCAGTACTTC
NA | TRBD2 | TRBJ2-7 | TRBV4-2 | CASSQKGGLAGPSSYEQYF | TGTGCCAGCAGCCAGAAGGGGGGACTAGCGGGCCCGAGCTCCTACGAGCAGTACTTC
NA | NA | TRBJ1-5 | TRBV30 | CAWSVPPLAYSNQPQHF | TGTGCCTGGAGTGTACCCCCATTAGCATATAGCAATCAGCCCCAGCATTTT
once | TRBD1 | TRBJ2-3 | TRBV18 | CASSPPGQGTDTQYF | TGTGCCAGCTCACCACCGGGACAGGGAACAGATACGCAGTATTTT
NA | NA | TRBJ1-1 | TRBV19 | CASSIMGEGNTEAFF | TGTGCCAGTAGTATAATGGGGGAGGGGAACACTGAAGCTTTCTTT
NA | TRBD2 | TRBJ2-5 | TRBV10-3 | CAITGGGGWKKTTQYF | TGTGCCATCACCGGGGGGGGCGGGTGGAAAAAAACGACCCAGTACTTC
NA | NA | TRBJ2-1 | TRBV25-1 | CAGSGPGTDTRFF | TGTGCCGGCAGTGGACCCGGTACGGACACTCGGTTCTTC
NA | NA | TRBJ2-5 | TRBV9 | CASSESHRERKETQYF | TGTGCCAGCAGCGAATCCCACCGGGAGAGGAAAGAGACCCAGTACTTC
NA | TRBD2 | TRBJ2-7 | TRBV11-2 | CASSRRGLVGSYEQYF | TGTGCCAGCAGCCGACGCGGACTAGTCGGATCCTACGAGCAGTACTTC
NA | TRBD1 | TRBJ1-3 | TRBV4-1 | CASSHRPGQAAGNTIYF | TGCGCCAGCAGCCACCGACCCGGACAGGCCGCTGGAAACACCATATATTTT
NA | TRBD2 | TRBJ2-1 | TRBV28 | CASSLGTSGRAINEQFF | TGTGCCAGCAGTTTAGGGACTAGCGGGAGGGCCATAAATGAGCAGTTCTTC
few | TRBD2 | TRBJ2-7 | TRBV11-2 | CASSLEHLSGSGYEQYF | TGTGCCAGCAGCTTAGAGCACCTTAGCGGGAGCGGGTACGAGCAGTACTTC
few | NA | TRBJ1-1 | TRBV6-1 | CAGAGNTEAFF | TGTGCAGGGGCAGGGAACACTGAAGCTTTCTTT
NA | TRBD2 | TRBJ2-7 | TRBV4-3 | CASSQSPGLAGVVGEQYF | TGCGCCAGCAGCCAATCTCCGGGACTAGCGGGAGTAGTGGGCGAGCAGTACTTC